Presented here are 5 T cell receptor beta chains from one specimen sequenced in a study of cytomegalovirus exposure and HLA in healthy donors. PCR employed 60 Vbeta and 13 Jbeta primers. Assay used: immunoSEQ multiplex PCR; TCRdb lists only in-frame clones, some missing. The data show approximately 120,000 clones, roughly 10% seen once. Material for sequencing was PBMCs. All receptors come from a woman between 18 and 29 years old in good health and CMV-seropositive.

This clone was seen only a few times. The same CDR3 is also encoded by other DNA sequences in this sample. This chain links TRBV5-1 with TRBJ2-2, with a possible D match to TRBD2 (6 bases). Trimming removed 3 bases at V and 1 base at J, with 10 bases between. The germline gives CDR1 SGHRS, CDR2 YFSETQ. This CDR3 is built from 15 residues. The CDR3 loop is CASSSEGLNTGELFF. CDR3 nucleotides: TGCGCCAGCAGCTCGGAGGGCTTGAACACCGGGGAGCTGTTTTTT.

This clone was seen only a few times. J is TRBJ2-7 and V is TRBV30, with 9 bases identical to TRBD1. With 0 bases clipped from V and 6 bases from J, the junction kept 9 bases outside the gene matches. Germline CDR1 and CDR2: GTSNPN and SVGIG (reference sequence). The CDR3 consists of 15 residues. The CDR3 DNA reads TGTGCCTGGAGTGTAGGGGACAGGGTTTGGGGCGAGCAGTACTTC. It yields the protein CAWSVGDRVWGEQYF.

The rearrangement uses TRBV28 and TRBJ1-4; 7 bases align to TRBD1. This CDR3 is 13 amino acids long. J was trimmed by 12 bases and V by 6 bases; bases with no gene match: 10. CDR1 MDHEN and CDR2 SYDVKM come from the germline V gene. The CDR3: CASRRQGGSQLFF. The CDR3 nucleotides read TGTGCCAGCAGAAGACAGGGAGGATCTCAACTGTTTTTT.

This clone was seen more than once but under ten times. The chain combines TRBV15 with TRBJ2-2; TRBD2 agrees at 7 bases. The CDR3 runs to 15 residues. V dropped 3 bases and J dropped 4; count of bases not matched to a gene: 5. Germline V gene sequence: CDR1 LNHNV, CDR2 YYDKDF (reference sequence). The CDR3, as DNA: TGTGCCACCAGCAGTGTGGGGAGGGGCACCGGGGAGCTGTTTTTT. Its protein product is CATSSVGRGTGELFF.

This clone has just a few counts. The CDR3 loop reads CASSLGGRTDTQYF. As DNA, the CDR3 is TGTGCCAGCAGCTTAGGCGGCCGCACAGATACGCAGTATTTT. V usage is TRBV11-1 and J usage is TRBJ2-3; no clear D gene. The CDR3 has 14 amino acids. Germline CDR1 and CDR2: SGHAT and FQDESV (reference sequence). V was trimmed by 1 base and J by 1 base, leaving 6 bases between them.